The 15 T cell receptor beta chains reported below all come from one sample, sequenced in a study of naive and memory T cell subsets. An equimolar mix of two oligonucleotides served as the beta constant-region primer for TRBC1 and TRBC2. TCRdb analysed the UMI-ligation and nested PCR reads with MiXCR anew, one entry per CDR3 protein. The sample gives more than 35,000 distinct CDR3 sequences, less than 15% of which show up once; approximately 20% is in the top ten. Material: effector memory CD4+ T cells from blood. Regarding subset: effector memory, CD45RA- CD27-. The receptor source for this set is a human donor in good health.

Only a few counts were recorded for this clonotype. This rearrangement joins TRBV3-1 to TRBJ2-3, with 8 bases that match TRBD1. Unmatched junction bases numbered 0, after V lost 3 bases and J lost 1 base. The CDR3 is 14 amino acids. Germline CDR1 is LGHDT and CDR2 is YNNKEL (reference sequence). The DNA of the CDR3 is TGTGCCAGCAGCCAGGGACAGGGCACAGATACGCAGTATTTT. Its protein product is CASSQGQGTDTQYF.

The sample holds a few counts of this clonotype. The CDR3 spells CASSSTGAGANVLTF. The DNA for the CDR3 is TGCGCCAGCAGCTCCACAGGGGCTGGGGCCAACGTCCTGACTTTC. This chain links TRBV5-1 with TRBJ2-6, with 7 bases that match TRBD1. CDR3 length: 15 residues. Germline assignment: CDR1 SGHRS and CDR2 YFSETQ. The V and J ends lost 3 bases and 2 bases, in that order; junction bases with no gene match: 2.

The V call is TRBV10-3, the J call TRBJ1-1; no definite D call. CDR1 is ENHRY, CDR2 SYGVKD, per germline. Trimming cost V 4 bases and J 0 bases, with 12 bases left between them. The CDR3 is made up of 15 amino acids. CDR3 DNA sequence: TGTGCCATCAGTGGTGGCAGCGCAATGAACACTGAAGCTTTCTTT. It encodes CAISGGSAMNTEAFF.

This clonotype was seen many times. The V and J genes are TRBV7-2 and TRBJ2-1; 11 bases line up with TRBD2. CDR1 is SGHTA and CDR2 is FQGNSA in the germline V gene. The CDR3 totals 20 residues. V shed 1 base and J 5 bases; nucleotides not matched to a gene: 16. DNA of the CDR3: TGTGCCAGCAGCTTAGTCTCGTTGACTAGCGGGGCCCCCCCCCACAATGAGCAGTTCTTC. Its translation is CASSLVSLTSGAPPHNEQFF.

This chain links TRBV7-2 with TRBJ2-7, with 9 bases matching TRBD1. CDR1 is SGHTA and CDR2 is FQGNSA in the germline V gene. The J segment lost 5 bases and the V segment lost 2 bases, leaving 7 bases of the junction unmatched. The length of the CDR3 is 15 residues. The CDR3 DNA reads as TGTGCCAGCAGCTTAAGGTGGACAGGGGTCCACGAGCAGTACTTC. Translating gives CASSLRWTGVHEQYF. Using reference TRBV7-2 and TRBJ2-7 for the parts outside the CDR3, the full variable domain is GAGVSQSPSNKVTEKGKDVELRCDPISGHTALYWYRQSLGQGLEFLIYFQGNSAPDKSGLPSDRFSAERTGGSVSTLTIQRTQQEDSAVYLCASSLRWTGVHEQYFGPGTRLTVT.

This clonotype was observed a handful of times. The chain is built from TRBV6-5 and TRBJ2-7, with D hard to call. Trimming stripped 2 bases from V and 5 bases from J, with 13 bases between. This CDR3 has 14 residues. CDR1 is MNHEY, CDR2 SVGAGI, per germline. The chain's CDR3 is CASSYGSARDEQYF. Here the CDR3 DNA reads TGTGCCAGCAGTTACGGATCAGCTCGTGACGAGCAGTACTTC.

The CDR3 loop is CASVPSGSSYNEQFF. The CDR3 DNA reads TGTGCCAGCGTGCCTAGCGGGAGCTCCTACAATGAGCAGTTCTTC. The chain combines TRBV12-3 or TRBV12-4 with TRBJ2-1; 10 bases fit TRBD2. The V gene end was trimmed by 8 bases and the J gene end by 0 bases; junction bases not matched to a gene: 4. The CDR3 sequence is 15 residues long.

The chain joins TRBV5-5 to TRBJ1-2, with TRBD1 matching 8 bases. The CDR3 covers 14 residues. Germline values: CDR1 SGHKS, CDR2 YYEKEE (reference sequence). Trimming cost V 4 bases and J 4 bases; bases outside gene matches: 6. The CDR3 DNA sequence: TGTGCCAGCAGCATAAGGGACAGGCCCTATGGCTACACCTTC. As protein: CASSIRDRPYGYTF.

This clonotype was recorded many times. A much larger clone lies a single base off, so this may be a read error. This chain links TRBV5-1 with TRBJ2-3; D is uncertain. Trimming took off 3 bases at V and 6 bases at J, with 11 bases between the two ends. There are 13 residues in the CDR3. Germline V gene data show CDR1 as SGHRS and CDR2 as YFSETQ. The CDR3 reads CASSWEFSDTQYF. DNA for the CDR3: TGCGCCAGCAGCTGGGAATTTTCGGATACGCAGTATTTT.

This clonotype was counted once. The rearrangement links TRBV4-1 to TRBJ1-1; possible D gene TRBD1, 6 bases. Germline loops: CDR1 MGHRA, CDR2 YSYEKL. The CDR3 has 14 residues. Trimming stripped 6 bases from V and 0 bases from J, with 11 bases between. The CDR3 DNA reads as TGCGCCAGCAGAAACAGGGCTATGAACACTGAAGCTTTCTTT. Encoded protein: CASRNRAMNTEAFF.

The chain couples TRBV7-2 to TRBJ2-7; 12 bases fit TRBD2. The CDR3 sequence is 17 residues long. With 5 bases clipped from V and 6 bases from J, the junction kept 14 bases outside the gene matches. Germline CDR1 SGHTA, CDR2 FQGNSA. The CDR3 DNA reads TGTGCCAGCAGCCTGACCCGGACTAGCGGGAACGTCGGCGAGCAGTACTTC. Translating it yields CASSLTRTSGNVGEQYF.

In its sample, this clonotype was seen a few times. The chain recombines TRBV28 with TRBJ2-6; D gene unclear. Germline values: CDR1 MDHEN, CDR2 SYDVKM. Trimming removed 10 bases from V and 2 bases from J, with 12 bases in between. The CDR3 runs to 14 residues. The CDR3 nucleotides are TGTGCCACCCGTGGACGCGCTGGGGCCAACGTCCTGACTTTC. Its protein product is CATRGRAGANVLTF.

This chain joins TRBV11-2 and TRBJ2-5; D perhaps matches TRBD2 (6 bases). V gave up 5 bases and J gave up 0 bases, with 16 bases separating them. The CDR3 is made up of 16 amino acids. Germline V CDR1 and CDR2: SGHAT, FQNNGV. CDR3 in DNA: TGTGCCAGCAGCCTAGGAGCTAGCGTGTACCAAGAGACCCAGTACTTC. Its protein is CASSLGASVYQETQYF.

This clonotype showed up just a few times. This chain uses TRBV29-1 with TRBJ2-3, with TRBD2 matching over 13 bases. The CDR3 is made up of 17 amino acids. Trimming cost V 5 bases and J 4 bases; bases outside gene matches: 12. Germline CDR1 is SQVTM and CDR2 is ANQGSEA. The CDR3 nucleotides are TGCAGCGTTCAGGGGGTGCAACTAGCGGGAGGGCCAGATACGCAGTATTTT. Protein: CSVQGVQLAGGPDTQYF.

J is TRBJ1-5 and V is TRBV5-4; perhaps TRBD1 as D (5 bases). This CDR3 contains 14 residues. Germline CDR1 SGHNT, CDR2 YYREEE (reference sequence). Trimming cost V 4 bases and J 4 bases, with 12 bases left between them. CDR3 DNA sequence: TGTGCCAGCAGCCATGGGGGGACGAATCAGCCCCAGCATTTT. This encodes CASSHGGTNQPQHF. Combining the CDR3 with reference TRBV5-4 and TRBJ1-5 gives the whole variable domain ETGVTQSPTHLIKTRGQQVTLRCSSQSGHNTVSWYQQALGQGPQFIFQYYREEENGRGNFPPRFSGLQFPNYSSELNVNALELDDSALYLCASSHGGTNQPQHFGDGTRLSIL.